Listed below are T cell receptor beta chains from one sample, sequenced in a study of cytomegalovirus exposure and HLA in healthy donors. The repertoire was sequenced with immunoSEQ multiplex PCR; TCRdb's copy has only in-frame clones and lacks some. Of approximately 110,000 clones listed, roughly 69% were seen once; the top ten hold approximately 8.2%. Sequenced input: PBMCs. These receptors originate from a woman aged 40 to 50 in good health and CMV-seropositive. CDR3s include the opening cysteine and the closing phenylalanine or tryptophan. The order of the fields is D gene, J gene, V gene, clone size, CDR3 protein, CDR3 DNA. The D gene is left open where the match is weak. Size is omitted from some rows. Given values are once, few, many or a class for expanded clones.

d_gene: TRBD2
j_gene: TRBJ2-5
v_gene: TRBV2
abundance: few
CDR3aa: CASSEARFLAGGEETQYF
CDR3nt: TGTGCCAGCAGTGAAGCAAGGTTTCTAGCGGGGGGGGAAGAGACCCAGTACTTC

d_gene: -
j_gene: TRBJ2-5
v_gene: TRBV27
abundance: -
CDR3aa: CASRPSWGLETQYF
CDR3nt: TGTGCCAGCAGACCCTCGTGGGGGCTCGAGACCCAGTACTTC

d_gene: TRBD1
j_gene: TRBJ1-1
v_gene: TRBV6-5
abundance: -
CDR3aa: CASSTTGGYEAFF
CDR3nt: TGTGCCAGCAGTACCACAGGGGGATACGAAGCTTTCTTT

d_gene: -
j_gene: TRBJ2-5
v_gene: TRBV5-1
abundance: few
CDR3aa: CASRFASGQETQYF
CDR3nt: TGCGCCAGCAGATTTGCTTCCGGGCAAGAGACCCAGTACTTC

d_gene: TRBD1
j_gene: TRBJ1-1
v_gene: TRBV5-6
abundance: -
CDR3aa: CASSWGTGGEAFF
CDR3nt: TGTGCCAGCAGCTGGGGGACAGGAGGCGAAGCTTTCTTT

d_gene: TRBD1
j_gene: TRBJ2-7
v_gene: TRBV7-6
abundance: -
CDR3aa: CASSAQPWTGREQYF
CDR3nt: TGTGCCAGCAGCGCACAGCCGTGGACAGGACGCGAGCAGTACTTC

d_gene: -
j_gene: TRBJ2-7
v_gene: TRBV5-1
abundance: -
CDR3aa: CASSLFTNYEQYF
CDR3nt: TGCGCCAGCAGCTTGTTCACAAACTACGAGCAGTACTTC

d_gene: TRBD1
j_gene: TRBJ1-4
v_gene: TRBV5-6
abundance: -
CDR3aa: CASSRTGASGKLFF
CDR3nt: TGTGCCAGCAGCCGGACAGGGGCGTCTGGAAAACTGTTTTTT

d_gene: TRBD1
j_gene: TRBJ1-2
v_gene: TRBV27
abundance: -
CDR3aa: CASSLLVPGQGYTF
CDR3nt: TGTGCCAGCAGTTTACTCGTCCCGGGACAGGGTTACACCTTC

d_gene: -
j_gene: TRBJ2-7
v_gene: TRBV10-3
abundance: -
CDR3aa: CAISESTGGRYEQYF
CDR3nt: TGTGCCATCAGTGAGTCGACGGGGGGCCGGTACGAGCAGTACTTC

d_gene: -
j_gene: TRBJ2-7
v_gene: TRBV6-6
abundance: once
CDR3aa: CASSYSRYEQYF
CDR3nt: TGTGCCAGCAGTTACTCCCGTTACGAGCAGTACTTC

d_gene: -
j_gene: TRBJ1-2
v_gene: TRBV10-1
abundance: -
CDR3aa: CASSLSGENYGYTF
CDR3nt: TGCGCCAGCAGTTTGAGTGGAGAAAACTATGGCTACACCTTC

d_gene: TRBD1
j_gene: TRBJ2-5
v_gene: TRBV6-5
abundance: -
CDR3aa: CASRDGTGETQYF
CDR3nt: TGTGCCAGCAGAGACGGGACAGGGGAGACCCAGTACTTC

d_gene: -
j_gene: TRBJ1-4
v_gene: TRBV5-3
abundance: -
CDR3aa: CARSYSYRATNEKLFF
CDR3nt: TGTGCCAGAAGCTATTCCTACAGAGCAACTAATGAAAAACTGTTTTTT

d_gene: -
j_gene: TRBJ1-1
v_gene: TRBV6-5
abundance: -
CDR3aa: CASSEVSEVEAFF
CDR3nt: TGTGCCAGCAGCGAAGTTTCGGAGGTTGAAGCTTTCTTT

d_gene: TRBD2
j_gene: TRBJ2-7
v_gene: TRBV7-8
abundance: -
CDR3aa: CASSLGSGGTGYEQYF
CDR3nt: TGTGCCAGCAGCTTAGGTAGCGGGGGGACCGGCTACGAGCAGTACTTC

d_gene: TRBD1
j_gene: TRBJ1-5
v_gene: TRBV18
abundance: -
CDR3aa: CASSPRQGKGNQPQHF
CDR3nt: TGTGCCAGCTCACCAAGACAGGGGAAGGGCAATCAGCCCCAGCATTTT

d_gene: -
j_gene: TRBJ1-5
v_gene: TRBV6-5
abundance: -
CDR3aa: CASSYSGLSDQPQHF
CDR3nt: TGTGCCAGCAGTTACTCGGGACTCTCGGATCAGCCCCAGCATTTT

d_gene: -
j_gene: TRBJ1-2
v_gene: TRBV4-1
abundance: -
CDR3aa: CASSQPTRGTNYGYTF
CDR3nt: TGCGCCAGCAGCCAACCAACCAGGGGAACTAACTATGGCTACACCTTC

d_gene: -
j_gene: TRBJ1-5
v_gene: TRBV6-4
abundance: -
CDR3aa: CASRLSARGNQPQHF
CDR3nt: TGTGCCAGCAGACTTTCGGCCCGGGGCAATCAGCCCCAGCATTTT

d_gene: TRBD1
j_gene: TRBJ1-5
v_gene: TRBV7-9
abundance: -
CDR3aa: CASSWGTENQPQHF
CDR3nt: TGTGCCAGCAGCTGGGGGACAGAAAATCAGCCCCAGCATTTT

d_gene: -
j_gene: TRBJ1-5
v_gene: TRBV19
abundance: -
CDR3aa: CASSIDGPGGQPQHF
CDR3nt: TGTGCCAGTAGTATTGACGGGCCGGGCGGGCAGCCCCAGCATTTT

d_gene: TRBD1
j_gene: TRBJ1-5
v_gene: TRBV5-6
abundance: -
CDR3aa: CASSLRTGIGYGSNQPQHF
CDR3nt: TGTGCCAGCAGCTTGAGGACAGGGATCGGGTATGGGAGCAATCAGCCCCAGCATTTT

d_gene: -
j_gene: TRBJ2-7
v_gene: TRBV9
abundance: -
CDR3aa: CASSESAGAVYEQYF
CDR3nt: TGTGCCAGCAGCGAGTCGGCAGGGGCGGTCTACGAGCAGTACTTC

d_gene: -
j_gene: TRBJ2-7
v_gene: TRBV11-1
abundance: -
CDR3aa: CASSLVARRGGEQYF
CDR3nt: TGTGCCAGCAGCTTAGTGGCGAGGAGGGGCGGGGAGCAGTACTTC

d_gene: TRBD1
j_gene: TRBJ2-5
v_gene: TRBV6-5
abundance: -
CDR3aa: CASSYSRAGGQETQYF
CDR3nt: TGTGCCAGCAGTTACTCGAGGGCAGGGGGCCAAGAGACCCAGTACTTC

d_gene: -
j_gene: TRBJ1-2
v_gene: TRBV29-1
abundance: -
CDR3aa: CSVTGPYAEGYTF
CDR3nt: TGCAGCGTAACAGGCCCTTATGCGGAGGGCTACACCTTC

d_gene: -
j_gene: TRBJ2-1
v_gene: TRBV7-7
abundance: -
CDR3aa: CASSPPRRDEQFF
CDR3nt: TGTGCCAGCAGCCCCCCTCGCCGAGATGAGCAGTTCTTC

d_gene: -
j_gene: TRBJ1-1
v_gene: TRBV7-8
abundance: -
CDR3aa: CASSLEPRGNTEAFF
CDR3nt: TGTGCCAGCAGCTTAGAACCTCGGGGGAACACTGAAGCTTTCTTT

d_gene: -
j_gene: TRBJ1-6
v_gene: TRBV4-1
abundance: -
CDR3aa: CASSQDETGGSPLHF
CDR3nt: TGCGCCAGCAGCCAAGATGAAACCGGGGGGTCACCCCTCCACTTT

d_gene: -
j_gene: TRBJ2-1
v_gene: TRBV27
abundance: -
CDR3aa: CASSWGWGDEQFF
CDR3nt: TGTGCCAGCAGTTGGGGCTGGGGCGATGAGCAGTTCTTC

d_gene: -
j_gene: TRBJ1-1
v_gene: TRBV6-5
abundance: -
CDR3aa: CASSRGGVLAEAFF
CDR3nt: TGTGCCAGCAGTCGAGGAGGAGTTTTGGCTGAAGCTTTCTTT

d_gene: -
j_gene: TRBJ1-6
v_gene: TRBV6-5
abundance: few
CDR3aa: CASLSTGLNSPLHF
CDR3nt: TGTGCCAGCCTTTCGACAGGTCTTAATTCACCCCTCCACTTT

d_gene: TRBD1
j_gene: TRBJ1-1
v_gene: TRBV18
abundance: -
CDR3aa: CASSSGQGGGTEAFF
CDR3nt: TGTGCCAGCTCGTCAGGACAGGGAGGGGGCACTGAAGCTTTCTTT

d_gene: TRBD1
j_gene: TRBJ1-1
v_gene: TRBV7-9
abundance: -
CDR3aa: CASSTRDRFTEAFF
CDR3nt: TGTGCCAGCAGCACCCGGGACAGGTTCACTGAAGCTTTCTTT

d_gene: TRBD2
j_gene: TRBJ2-3
v_gene: TRBV7-9
abundance: -
CDR3aa: CASSALAGGPADTQYF
CDR3nt: TGTGCCAGCAGCGCCTTAGCGGGGGGGCCGGCAGATACGCAGTATTTT

d_gene: TRBD1
j_gene: TRBJ1-3
v_gene: TRBV28
abundance: once
CDR3aa: CASSPTGVGNTIYF
CDR3nt: TGTGCCAGCAGTCCTACAGGGGTAGGAAACACCATATATTTT